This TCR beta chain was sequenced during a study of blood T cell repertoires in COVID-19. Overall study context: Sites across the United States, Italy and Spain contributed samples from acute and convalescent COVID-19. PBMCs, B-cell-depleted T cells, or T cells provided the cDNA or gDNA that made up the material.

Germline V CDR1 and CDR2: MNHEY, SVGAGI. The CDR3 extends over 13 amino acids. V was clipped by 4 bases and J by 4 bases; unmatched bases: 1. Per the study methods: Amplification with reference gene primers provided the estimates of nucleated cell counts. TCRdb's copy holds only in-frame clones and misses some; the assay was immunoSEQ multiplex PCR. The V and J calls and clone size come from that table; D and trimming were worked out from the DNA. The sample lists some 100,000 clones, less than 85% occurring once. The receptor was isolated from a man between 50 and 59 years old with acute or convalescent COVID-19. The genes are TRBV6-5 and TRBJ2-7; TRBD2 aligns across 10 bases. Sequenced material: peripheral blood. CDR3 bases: TGTGCCAGCAGTTGGACTAGCGGATACGAGCAGTACTTC. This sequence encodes CASSWTSGYEQYF.